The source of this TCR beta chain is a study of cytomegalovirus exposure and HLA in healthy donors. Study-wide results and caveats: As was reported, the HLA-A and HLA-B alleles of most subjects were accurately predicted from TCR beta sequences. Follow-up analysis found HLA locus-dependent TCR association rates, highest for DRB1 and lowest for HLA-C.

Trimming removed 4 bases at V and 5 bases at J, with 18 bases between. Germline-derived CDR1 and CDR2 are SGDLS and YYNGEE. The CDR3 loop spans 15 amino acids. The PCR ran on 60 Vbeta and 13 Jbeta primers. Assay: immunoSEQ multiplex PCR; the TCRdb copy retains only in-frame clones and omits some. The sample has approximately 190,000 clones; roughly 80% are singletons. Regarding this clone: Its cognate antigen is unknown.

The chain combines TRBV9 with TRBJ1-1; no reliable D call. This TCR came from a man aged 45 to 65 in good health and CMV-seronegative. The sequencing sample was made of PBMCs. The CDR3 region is CASSSGLSAVTEAFF. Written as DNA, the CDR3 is TGTGCCAGCAGCTCCGGACTGTCGGCAGTAACTGAAGCTTTCTTT. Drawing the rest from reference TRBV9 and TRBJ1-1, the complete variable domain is DSGVTQTPKHLITATGQRVTLRCSPRSGDLSVYWYQQSLDQGLQFLIQYYNGEERAKGNILERFSAQQFPDLHSELNLSSLELGDSALYFCASSSGLSAVTEAFFGQGTRLTVV.